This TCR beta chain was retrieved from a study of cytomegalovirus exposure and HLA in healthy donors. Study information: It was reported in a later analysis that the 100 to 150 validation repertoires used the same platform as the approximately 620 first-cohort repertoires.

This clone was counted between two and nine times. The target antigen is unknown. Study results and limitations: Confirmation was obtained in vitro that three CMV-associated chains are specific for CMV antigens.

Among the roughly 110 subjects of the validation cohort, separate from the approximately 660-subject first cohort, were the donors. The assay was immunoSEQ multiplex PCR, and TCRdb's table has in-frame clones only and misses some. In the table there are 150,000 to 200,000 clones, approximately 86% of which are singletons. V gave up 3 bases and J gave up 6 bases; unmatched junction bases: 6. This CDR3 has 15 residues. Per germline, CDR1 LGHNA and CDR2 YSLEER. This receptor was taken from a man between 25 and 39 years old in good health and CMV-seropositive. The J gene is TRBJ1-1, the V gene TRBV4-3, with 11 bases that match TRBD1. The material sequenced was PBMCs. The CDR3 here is CASSHVDRGLPEAFF. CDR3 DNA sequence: TGCGCCAGCAGCCACGTGGACAGGGGGCTTCCTGAAGCTTTCTTT.